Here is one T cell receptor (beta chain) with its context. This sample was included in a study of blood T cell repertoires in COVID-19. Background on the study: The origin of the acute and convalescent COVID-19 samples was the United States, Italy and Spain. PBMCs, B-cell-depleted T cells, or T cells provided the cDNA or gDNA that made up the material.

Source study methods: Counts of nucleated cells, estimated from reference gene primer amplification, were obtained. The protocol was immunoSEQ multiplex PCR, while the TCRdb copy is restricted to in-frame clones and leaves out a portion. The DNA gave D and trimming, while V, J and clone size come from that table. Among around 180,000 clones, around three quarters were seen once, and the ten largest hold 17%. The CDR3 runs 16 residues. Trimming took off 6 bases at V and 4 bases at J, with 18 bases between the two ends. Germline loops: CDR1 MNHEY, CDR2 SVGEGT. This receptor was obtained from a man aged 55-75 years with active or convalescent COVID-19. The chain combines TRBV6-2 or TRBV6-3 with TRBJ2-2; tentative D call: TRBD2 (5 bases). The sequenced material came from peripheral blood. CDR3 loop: CASRPPRTRFTGELFF. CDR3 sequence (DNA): TGTGCCAGCAGACCTCCTAGGACTCGGTTCACCGGGGAGCTGTTTTTT.